Listed below are T cell receptor beta chains from one sample, sequenced in a study of shared clonotypes between healthy human individuals. Sequencing was performed with immunoSEQ multiplex PCR; in TCRdb, only in-frame clones are kept and a portion is missing. The sample shows about 2.2 million clones, about 94% of them seen only once. Sequencing was done on a sample of naive CD8+ T cells from PBMCs. Receptors were obtained from a man younger than 30 in good health. Some clones in this sample may be carry-over from other donors' samples. Both conserved end residues are part of each CDR3. Each record gives: V gene, J gene, clone size, D gene, CDR3 DNA, CDR3 protein. The D gene is left open where the match is weak. Size values are once, few and many counts, or a class for expanded clones, and some rows have none.

V gene: TRBV4-1; J gene: TRBJ2-7; clone size: NA; D gene: NA; CDR3 DNA: TGCGCCAGCAGCCAAGATCTGGAGCGGGCCGAGTACTTC; CDR3 protein: CASSQDLERAEYF
V gene: TRBV30; J gene: TRBJ1-1; clone size: few; D gene: NA; CDR3 DNA: TGTGCCTGGAGTGTGTCCCCAAACACTGAAGCTTTCTTT; CDR3 protein: CAWSVSPNTEAFF
V gene: TRBV11-2; J gene: TRBJ1-2; clone size: once; D gene: NA; CDR3 DNA: TGTGCCAGCAGCCCTTCCGACAGGATTAACTATGGCTACACCTTC; CDR3 protein: CASSPSDRINYGYTF
V gene: TRBV5-1; J gene: TRBJ2-3; clone size: NA; D gene: NA; CDR3 DNA: TGCGCCAGCAGCTTGTCGGAGCGAAGGCCCACAGATACGCAGTATTTT; CDR3 protein: CASSLSERRPTDTQYF
V gene: TRBV6-5; J gene: TRBJ1-2; clone size: NA; D gene: NA; CDR3 DNA: TGTGCCAGCAGCCCTTGGACCGACTATGGCTACACCTTC; CDR3 protein: CASSPWTDYGYTF
V gene: TRBV29-1; J gene: TRBJ2-7; clone size: NA; D gene: TRBD2; CDR3 DNA: TGCAGCTATACTAGCGGGAGCTCTTACGAGCAGTACTTC; CDR3 protein: CSYTSGSSYEQYF
V gene: TRBV6-4; J gene: TRBJ2-1; clone size: once; D gene: TRBD2; CDR3 DNA: TGTGCCAGCAGTGTGCTAGCGGGAGAAATCGGCCATGAGCAGTTCTTC; CDR3 protein: CASSVLAGEIGHEQFF
V gene: TRBV9; J gene: TRBJ2-7; clone size: NA; D gene: NA; CDR3 DNA: TGTGCCAGCAGCGAGGCGACAGGTCCACTCCCCCGCGATTCCTACGAGCAGTACTTC; CDR3 protein: CASSEATGPLPRDSYEQYF
V gene: TRBV27; J gene: TRBJ2-1; clone size: NA; D gene: TRBD2; CDR3 DNA: TGTGCCAGCAGGGAGCTAGCGGGTCCCTACAATGAGCAGTTCTTC; CDR3 protein: CASRELAGPYNEQFF
V gene: TRBV2; J gene: TRBJ2-1; clone size: NA; D gene: NA; CDR3 DNA: TGTGCCAGCAGTGGAGGCGGGAACCTACGGTACAATGAGCAGTTCTTC; CDR3 protein: CASSGGGNLRYNEQFF
V gene: TRBV29-1; J gene: TRBJ2-1; clone size: NA; D gene: TRBD2; CDR3 DNA: TGCAGCGTTGAACGAAGCGGGAGGGTGGGCAATGAGCAGTTCTTC; CDR3 protein: CSVERSGRVGNEQFF
V gene: TRBV7-9; J gene: TRBJ2-7; clone size: NA; D gene: TRBD1; CDR3 DNA: TGTGCCAGCAGCCACGTGGACAGGGGTAACTACGAGCAGTACTTC; CDR3 protein: CASSHVDRGNYEQYF
V gene: TRBV6-1; J gene: TRBJ2-7; clone size: NA; D gene: NA; CDR3 DNA: TGTGCCAGCAGTGAATACGCGGAGGCTCCGGGTTCCTACGAGCAGTACTTC; CDR3 protein: CASSEYAEAPGSYEQYF
V gene: TRBV29-1; J gene: TRBJ2-4; clone size: NA; D gene: NA; CDR3 DNA: TGCAGCGTTGTGACGGTAGCCAAAAACATTCAGTACTTC; CDR3 protein: CSVVTVAKNIQYF
V gene: TRBV11-2; J gene: TRBJ1-3; clone size: NA; D gene: NA; CDR3 DNA: TGTGCCAGCAGCCCCCTTCGAGGGGTGATGAGAAACACCATATATTTT; CDR3 protein: CASSPLRGVMRNTIYF